This T cell receptor beta chain was obtained from a study of T cells in Graves' hyperthyroidism and ophthalmopathy (dated by TCRdb to the late 2010s). Some background on the complete study: Peripheral blood samples were taken at the time of initial diagnosis, prior to any treatment. Thyroid tissue and blood T-cell repertoires from about six Graves' hyperthyroidism patients were also compared in the study. Prospective prediction of ophthalmopathy was tested in an independent validation cohort of 18 to 20 hyperthyroidism patients and 15 to 17 patients who later progressed to ophthalmopathy. For training and testing, the approximately 92 patients in the discovery cohort were randomly divided in a 7:3 ratio. The paper describes TCR Vbeta CDR3 sequencing of about 140 peripheral blood samples, made up of 43 ophthalmopathy patients, 70 to 75 hyperthyroidism patients and approximately 17 progressor patients. To identify TCR V-J signatures that set the groups apart, the researchers used a discovery cohort of approximately 98 patients, made up of about 44 with Graves' ophthalmopathy and some 56 with stable Graves' hyperthyroidism. After sampling, hyperthyroidism patients received methimazole starting at 30 mg daily, and ophthalmopathy patients received high-dose intravenous methylprednisolone.

Points the paper makes about the study in general: No statistical method was used to set the sample size in advance, and investigators knew the group allocation. Most expanded thyroid clonotypes (frequency above 0.001) were also found in blood, which suggests that blood repertoires may mirror thyroid immune responses. During validation, the model predicted progression to ophthalmopathy a median of around six months ahead of onset, with around 70% sensitivity and 72.22% specificity. A 13 V-J signature model separated ophthalmopathy from stable hyperthyroidism, with approximately 87% sensitivity and 81.08% specificity in cross-validation and 80%/75% in testing.

CDR1 MDHEN and CDR2 SYDVKM are derived from the germline V gene. Counted from cysteine to phenylalanine, this CDR3 has 14 amino acids. The only DNA kept is the CDR3, 42 bases in frame from the first base. Trimming takes 3 bases from V and 4 bases from J, and the germline ends sit 10 bases apart. Graves' hyperthyroidism was defined as stable when no progression to ophthalmopathy occurred over 18 months of follow-up. The hyperthyroidism patients were between 18 and 65 years old and newly diagnosed, with a disease duration of less than 2 months. Exclusion was applied to patients with uncontrolled infections, other autoimmune diseases, pregnancy or lactation. Diagnoses relied on clinical symptoms, serum thyroxine and TRAb, thyroid ultrasound and orbital computed tomography. PBMCs were isolated from approximately 10 ml of fresh peripheral blood by Ficoll-Paque density gradient centrifugation. Total RNA was extracted with Trizol reagent, and quality was checked on an Agilent 2100 Bioanalyzer.

This clonotype was recorded many times. Its cognate antigen has yet to be identified. One base away there is no much larger clone; base qualities are not given. Amplification of TCR beta CDR3 regions was carried out from RNA transcripts. For the first round of RT-PCR on the TCR CDR3, the HTBI primer set was used together with the Qiagen OneStep RT-PCR kit. Libraries were constructed in a second round of multiplex PCR, after which size selection and purification were carried out. Libraries were sequenced paired-end with 100 bp reads on an Illumina HiSeq2000. The authors' analysis ran thus. SOAPnuke was used to process the raw data, with reads discarded if the reads contained adapters or uncalled bases, had a mean Phred below 15, or lacked an exact constant-primer or identifier match. High-quality paired reads were merged using COPE v1.2.5, and each unique nucleotide sequence was defined as a clonotype. MiTCR v1.1 was used to align clonotypes to the IMGT TRBV, TRBD and TRBJ reference segments. The analysis included only V-J combinations with a frequency above 0.0001, which together covered 98% to 99.2% of the repertoires. The TCS score was defined as the ratio of F50 (clonal expansion) to E x V (chaos), calculated using BLOSUM62-based TCRdist between CDR3 peptides within each V-J. Welch's t-statistics and random forest reduced around 550 V-J features to 10 to 15, which were used in a naive Bayes classifier (R e1071). TCRdb took the public reads, trimmed them with fastp at Q25, ran MiXCR for clone calling and kept in-frame beta chains. Rows are unified per CDR3 protein, each entry keeping the most common DNA and genes. These V and J calls derive from TCRdb rather than the authors' analysis. The sample table lists some 560,000 distinct CDR3 sequences, 11% to 15% of them with a count of one. The ten most abundant clones make up around 14% of the sample.

This clonotype was obtained from a woman between 40 and 55 years old with Graves' hyperthyroidism. The chain is assembled from TRBV28 and TRBJ2-1; a tentative D call is TRBD1 (5 bases match). Sequenced: blood. The base sequence is TGTGCCAGCAGTTTGACAGCCCTATACAATGAGCAGTTCTTC. Translated, this is CASSLTALYNEQFF.